The TCR beta chain under discussion was sequenced for a study of identical twins. Study-level points and caveats: Insertion counts were lower in abundant cord blood beta clonotypes, a trend that memory repertoires did not show. Rather than following the same donors, the conclusions depended on cross-sectional statistical analysis.

CDR1 and CDR2 from the germline V gene are MDHEN and SYDVKM. There are 11 residues in the CDR3. V was clipped by 2 bases and J by 6 bases, with 5 bases between them. Everyone who gave samples was a healthy Caucasian. To note about this clonotype: Antigen unknown.

TCRdb re-derived calls from the 5' RACE reads in MiXCR, one entry per CDR3 protein. Here the sample spans a few hundred thousand distinct CDR3 sequences, around a tenth being singletons. The same data also contributed to another study, on yellow fever vaccine responses in identical twins.

This TCR was recovered from a woman aged 18-30 years in good health. This chain links TRBV28 with TRBJ2-7; D call uncertain. Material: PBMCs. The CDR3 is CASSLQIEQYF. The CDR3 DNA follows: TGTGCCAGCAGTTTACAGATCGAGCAGTACTTC.